This T cell receptor (beta chain) emerged from a study of blood T cells in healthy people across ages. Looked up from germline, CDR1 is SGHNT and CDR2 is YYREEE (reference sequence). The CDR3 length is 13 residues. Trimming left V 2 bases short and J 2 bases short, with 8 bases between. A second PCR of 7 to 11 cycles used a sample-barcoded 5' primer and a J-beta primer mix. TCRdb ran MiXCR on the 5' RACE reads and lists one entry per CDR3 protein. The table has roughly 1.9 million distinct CDR3 sequences, more than 35% seen once. Donor samples were obtained from healthy Caucasian individuals from Russia, aged about 6 to 95.

J is TRBJ2-7 and V is TRBV5-4; D gene uncertain. The TCR was taken from a human donor in good health. The sequencing sample was made of blood. CDR3 sequence (DNA): TGTGCCAGCAGCTTTCCCAGACCCTACGAGCAGTACTTC. It translates to CASSFPRPYEQYF. Full variable domain (outside the CDR3, taken from reference TRBV5-4 and TRBJ2-7): ETGVTQSPTHLIKTRGQQVTLRCSSQSGHNTVSWYQQALGQGPQFIFQYYREEENGRGNFPPRFSGLQFPNYSSELNVNALELDDSALYLCASSFPRPYEQYFGPGTRLTVT.